The 29 T cell receptor beta chains below come from one sample, sequenced in a study of OX40 agonist ivuxolimab in advanced cancers. TCRdb's table, derived via immunoSEQ multiplex PCR, lists solely in-frame clones and lacks some. The sample consists of about 120,000 clones, over 85% of them appearing once. Source: CD4+ or CD8+ T cells sorted from blood, taken in a trial of the OX40 agonist ivuxolimab. These receptors originate from an adult with an advanced solid tumor such as melanoma, head and neck, liver or kidney cancer.

The chain recombines TRBV10-2 with TRBJ2-5, with D possibly being TRBD1 (6 bases). From germline, CDR1 is WSHSY and CDR2 SAAADI. This CDR3 has 14 residues. V was shortened by 0 bases and J by 3 bases, with 8 bases between the two germline ends. CDR3 sequence (DNA): TGCGCCAGCAGTGAGTCGGGGGCCAAAGAGACCCAGTACTTC. Translation gives CASSESGAKETQYF.

V usage is TRBV10-3 and J usage is TRBJ2-7; TRBD1 agrees at 9 bases. This CDR3 has 14 amino acids. From germline, CDR1 is ENHRY and CDR2 SYGVKD. The trim removed 10 bases at V and 2 bases at J, leaving 9 bases unmatched. CDR3 sequence reads: CATGDREAPYEQYF. The CDR3 bases are TGTGCCACCGGGGACAGGGAGGCGCCCTACGAGCAGTACTTC.

This clone was seen once. This sequence joins TRBV30 and TRBJ1-6, with D possibly TRBD1 on 6 matching bases. The V and J ends lost 3 bases and 4 bases respectively, with 7 bases between them. From germline, CDR1 is GTSNPN and CDR2 SVGIG (reference sequence). The CDR3 length is 13 residues. The CDR3 nucleotides are TGTGCCTGGAGGGACAGTTATAATTCACCCCTCCACTTT. It yields the protein CAWRDSYNSPLHF.

The chain joins TRBV7-2 to TRBJ1-6; no clear D. The CDR3 sequence is 13 residues long. CDR1 SGHTA and CDR2 FQGNSA come from the germline V gene. The V end was cut by 0 bases, the J end by 7 bases, with 4 bases between. The CDR3: CASSLAGNSPLHF. CDR3 nucleotides: TGTGCCAGCAGCTTAGCGGGGAATTCACCCCTCCACTTT.

This chain uses TRBV10-3 with TRBJ2-1, with D perhaps matching TRBD1 or TRBD2 (5 bases each). Looked up from germline, CDR1 is ENHRY and CDR2 is SYGVKD. The CDR3 is 14 residues long. The V end was cut by 9 bases, the J end by 6 bases, with 18 bases between. Here the CDR3 reads CAIGGAGRANEQFF. CDR3 sequence (DNA): TGTGCCATAGGTGGGGCGGGCAGGGCCAATGAGCAGTTCTTC.

The V call is TRBV9, the J call TRBJ1-4; no reliable D call. The CDR3 runs 13 residues. V dropped 4 bases and J dropped 8 bases, with 12 bases sitting between them. In germline, CDR1 is SGDLS, CDR2 YYNGEE. The CDR3 sequence is CASSLDWEEKLFF. The CDR3 DNA reads TGTGCCAGCAGCTTAGACTGGGAGGAAAAACTGTTTTTT. The full variable domain, its missing parts supplied by reference TRBV9 and TRBJ1-4, is DSGVTQTPKHLITATGQRVTLRCSPRSGDLSVYWYQQSLDQGLQFLIQYYNGEERAKGNILERFSAQQFPDLHSELNLSSLELGDSALYFCASSLDWEEKLFFGSGTQLSVL.

Only one count was recorded for this clone. The genes are TRBV6-1 and TRBJ1-6; 7 bases match TRBD1. The germline V gene has CDR1 MNHNS and CDR2 SASEGT. The CDR3 totals 15 residues. J lost 7 bases, V lost 6 bases, and 9 bases had no gene match. The CDR3 is CASRDDRAGNSPLHF. The DNA for the CDR3 is TGTGCCAGCAGGGACGACAGGGCAGGGAATTCACCCCTCCACTTT.

V and J are TRBV28 and TRBJ1-6; D is possibly TRBD1 (5 bases). The CDR3 has 15 residues. Germline CDR1 reads MDHEN; CDR2 reads SYDVKM. The V and J ends lost 3 bases and 7 bases respectively, with 13 bases between them. The CDR3 region is CASSFLRGRNSPLHF. For the CDR3, the DNA is TGTGCCAGCAGTTTCCTTAGGGGAAGGAATTCACCCCTCCACTTT.

V gene TRBV15 combines with J gene TRBJ2-7; tentatively, D is TRBD1 or TRBD2 (5 bases each). Germline V lookup: CDR1 LNHNV, CDR2 YYDKDF (reference sequence). The CDR3 extends over 13 amino acids. V lost 0 bases and J lost 4, with 7 bases in between. The CDR3 spells CATSRDEGYEQYF. CDR3 DNA sequence: TGTGCCACCAGCAGAGATGAGGGGTACGAGCAGTACTTC.

The V gene is TRBV19, the J gene TRBJ2-1; 9 bases align to TRBD2. CDR1 and CDR2 from the germline V gene are LNHDA and SQIVND (reference sequence). The length of the CDR3 is 17 residues. Losses at the gene ends were 2 bases for V and 5 bases for J; bases not matched to a gene: 10. The DNA of the CDR3 is TGTGCCAGTAGTATACTCCAGGGACTAGCTAGGGACAATGAGCAGTTCTTC. It codes for CASSILQGLARDNEQFF.

This rearrangement joins TRBV19 to TRBJ2-1, with no clear D. The CDR3 has 14 residues. With 5 bases removed from V and 0 bases from J, the gap between germline ends came to 8 bases. Looked up from germline, CDR1 is LNHDA and CDR2 is SQIVND (reference sequence). CDR3 DNA sequence: TGTGCCAGTAGTCCCGAGAGCTCCTACAATGAGCAGTTCTTC. This gives the protein CASSPESSYNEQFF.

The chain combines TRBV5-1 with TRBJ2-7; 10 nucleotides align to TRBD1. The J segment lost 2 bases and the V segment lost 0 bases, leaving 5 bases of the junction unmatched. Germline lookup yields CDR1 SGHRS and CDR2 YFSETQ. The CDR3 covers 16 residues. The CDR3 spells CASSLAPTGGPYEQYF. CDR3 DNA: TGCGCCAGCAGCTTGGCCCCGACAGGGGGCCCCTACGAGCAGTACTTC.

The chain joins TRBV27 to TRBJ1-1, with D perhaps TRBD1 (6 bases). Per germline, CDR1 MNHEY and CDR2 SMNVEV (reference sequence). The CDR3 has 13 residues. Trimming removed 6 bases at V and 8 bases at J, with 16 bases between. Here the CDR3 DNA reads TGTGCCAGCAGGGGCAGGGGCCGGTGGGAAGCTTTCTTT. Its protein product is CASRGRGRWEAFF.

This chain connects TRBV28 to TRBJ1-6; TRBD1 matches at 8 bases. The germline gives CDR1 MDHEN, CDR2 SYDVKM. The CDR3 length is 17 residues. The V segment lost 5 bases and the J segment 0 bases; nucleotides outside the gene matches: 6. CDR3 protein: CASSGWDRSSYNSPLHF. In DNA form, the CDR3 reads TGTGCCAGCAGTGGCTGGGACAGGAGCTCCTATAATTCACCCCTCCACTTT.

CDR3 in amino acids: CASSLGLAGYNEQFF. CDR3 coding DNA: TGTGCCAGCAGCCTAGGACTAGCGGGCTACAATGAGCAGTTCTTC. The chain has TRBV9 and TRBJ2-1; 11 nucleotides match TRBD2. The CDR3 is 15 amino acids. V was clipped by 4 bases and J by 3 bases; unmatched bases: 3. CDR1 is SGDLS, CDR2 YYNGEE, per germline. Looking up the rest from reference TRBV9 and TRBJ2-1 gives the full variable domain: DSGVTQTPKHLITATGQRVTLRCSPRSGDLSVYWYQQSLDQGLQFLIQYYNGEERAKGNILERFSAQQFPDLHSELNLSSLELGDSALYFCASSLGLAGYNEQFFGPGTRLTVL.

The V call is TRBV10-1, the J call TRBJ1-1, with D perhaps TRBD1 (5 bases). V was clipped by 0 bases and J by 10 bases, with 9 bases between them. The CDR3 length is 12 residues. The germline CDR1 and CDR2 sequences are WNHNN and SYGVQD (reference sequence). The CDR3 sequence is CASSESGGVAFF. Written as DNA, the CDR3 is TGCGCCAGCAGTGAGTCGGGGGGAGTAGCTTTCTTT.

This chain joins TRBV5-1 and TRBJ1-1, with TRBD1 matching over 8 bases. The germline V gene encodes CDR1 SGHRS and CDR2 YFSETQ. Trimming cost V 4 bases and J 3 bases; bases outside gene matches: 8. This CDR3 spans 15 amino acids. CDR3 nucleotide sequence: TGCGCCAGCAGCCCACGGGACAGGAGGGACACTGAAGCTTTCTTT. This sequence encodes CASSPRDRRDTEAFF. The full variable domain, rest sourced from reference TRBV5-1 and TRBJ1-1, is KAGVTQTPRYLIKTRGQQVTLSCSPISGHRSVSWYQQTPGQGLQFLFEYFSETQRNKGNFPGRFSGRQFSNSRSEMNVSTLELGDSALYLCASSPRDRRDTEAFFGQGTRLTVV.

The rearrangement uses TRBV5-1 and TRBJ2-1; TRBD2 might be the D (5 bases). V was pared by 5 bases and J by 5 bases, with 14 bases between. Germline loops: CDR1 SGHRS, CDR2 YFSETQ. This CDR3 has 14 residues. CDR3 sequence (DNA): TGCGCCAGCAGTTCGGGAACTTTAGACAATGAGCAGTTCTTC. It translates to CASSSGTLDNEQFF.

V usage is TRBV6-5 and J usage is TRBJ1-2, with TRBD1 as a possible D gene (6 bases). V was shortened by 4 bases and J by 4 bases, with 13 bases between the two germline ends. The CDR3 totals 14 residues. Per the germline V gene, CDR1 is MNHEY and CDR2 is SVGAGI. CDR3 protein: CASSSGGAGYGYTF. In nucleotides, the CDR3 is TGTGCCAGCAGTTCGGGGGGGGCGGGCTATGGCTACACCTTC.

The chain couples TRBV18 to TRBJ2-3, with 7 positions matching TRBD2. Germline CDR1 reads KGHSH; CDR2 reads LQKENI. V was pared by 1 base and J by 3 bases, with 7 bases of the junction left unmatched. The CDR3 spans 16 residues. The DNA for the CDR3 is TGTGCCAGCTCACCACAGCCTAGCGGCTCTACAGATACGCAGTATTTT. It codes for CASSPQPSGSTDTQYF.

CDR3: CASSQDGQQETQYF. DNA of the CDR3: TGCGCCAGCAGCCAAGACGGACAGCAAGAGACCCAGTACTTC. This rearrangement joins TRBV4-1 to TRBJ2-5; tentatively, D is TRBD1 (6 bases). The V end lost 0 bases, the J end lost 2 bases, and 7 bases lay between the germline ends. The CDR3 totals 14 residues. Germline-derived CDR1 and CDR2 are MGHRA and YSYEKL.

V and J are TRBV5-4 and TRBJ2-7, with 7 bases aligning to TRBD1. The J segment lost 0 bases and the V segment lost 4 bases, leaving 10 bases of the junction unmatched. This CDR3 has 16 amino acids. Germline CDR1 is SGHNT and CDR2 is YYREEE (reference sequence). The CDR3 sequence: CASSKPGQSTSYEQYF. As DNA, the CDR3 is TGTGCCAGCAGCAAACCGGGACAGTCAACCTCCTACGAGCAGTACTTC.

V gene TRBV5-4 combines with J gene TRBJ2-7, with D possibly being TRBD1 (6 bases). Germline CDR1 is SGHNT and CDR2 is YYREEE (reference sequence). This CDR3 is built from 16 residues. Trimming left V 3 bases short and J 9 bases short, with 25 bases between. This CDR3 reads CASSSPGQGALSGQYF. The CDR3 DNA reads TGTGCCAGCAGCTCCCCGGGACAAGGAGCCCTATCGGGGCAGTACTTC.

The rearrangement joins TRBV6-5 to TRBJ1-1, with 9 bases fitting TRBD1. The V gene's germline CDR1 is MNHEY and CDR2 SVGAGI. V lost 4 bases and J lost 6; bases outside the gene matches: 6. The CDR3 runs 14 residues. CDR3 region: CASSSPGQGPEAFF. For the CDR3, the DNA is TGTGCCAGCAGTTCTCCGGGACAGGGCCCTGAAGCTTTCTTT.

This clone was recorded only once. V and J are TRBV7-8 and TRBJ1-1; D perhaps matches TRBD1 (6 bases). The CDR3 loop spans 15 amino acids. Germline V lookup: CDR1 SGHVS, CDR2 FQNEAQ. The V end was cut by 4 bases, the J end by 1 base, with 13 bases between. CDR3 loop: CASSSPGGRNTEAFF. The CDR3 bases are TGTGCCAGCAGCTCCCCCGGGGGCAGGAACACTGAAGCTTTCTTT.

The chain uses TRBV18 and TRBJ1-2; D not resolved. This CDR3 has 13 amino acids. The germline V and J ends were trimmed by 5 bases and 5 bases, with 12 bases remaining between them. Germline values: CDR1 KGHSH, CDR2 LQKENI. In DNA form, the CDR3 reads TGTGCCAGCTCATCCTTATCTGCGTATGGCTACACCTTC. Its protein product is CASSSLSAYGYTF.

The sample holds one count of this clone. The chain links TRBV10-3 to TRBJ2-3; TRBD1 agrees at 8 bases. The germline gives CDR1 ENHRY, CDR2 SYGVKD. This CDR3 spans 15 amino acids. The V segment lost 7 bases and the J segment 2 bases; nucleotides outside the gene matches: 8. CDR3: CAIKGDRQYTDTQYF. CDR3 DNA: TGTGCCATCAAAGGGGACAGGCAGTACACAGATACGCAGTATTTT.

CDR3: CASTVTGAYGYTF. CDR3 DNA sequence: TGCGCCAGCACTGTGACAGGGGCCTATGGCTACACCTTC. V gene TRBV10-1 combines with J gene TRBJ1-2; TRBD1 matches 8 bases. The junction had 5 bases not matched to a gene; V was cut back by 7 bases and J by 4 bases. The CDR3 is made up of 13 amino acids. Germline V gene data show CDR1 as WNHNN and CDR2 as SYGVQD (reference sequence).

Comments on this clone: One end of the junction is discordant with germline, which a read error may explain. The chain employs TRBV7-9 and TRBJ2-5; D unresolved. Germline-derived CDR1 and CDR2 are SEHNR and FQNEAQ (reference sequence). This CDR3 is 12 amino acids long. CDR3 bases: TGTGCCAGTACACAAGGCGAAGATCTCCTGGACTTC. This gives the protein CASTQGEDLLDF. Filled out from reference TRBV7-9 and TRBJ2-5, the complete variable domain reads DTGVSQNPRHKITKRGQNVTFRCDPISEHNRLYWYRQTLGQGPEFLTYFQNEAQLEKSRLLSDRFSAERPKGSFSTLEIQRTEQGDSAMYLCASTQGEDLLDFGPGTRLLVL.